The present T cell receptor (beta chain) was sequenced within a study of T cell responses to AZD1222 COVID-19 vaccine. CDR3 length equals 12 residues. The germline V gene has CDR1 SGHTA and CDR2 FQGNSA. V lost 4 bases and J 5 bases, leaving 8 bases between the germline ends. Sequencing was performed with immunoSEQ multiplex PCR; in TCRdb, only in-frame clones are kept and a portion is missing. Of under 110,000 clones listed, 90% are singletons. The input for sequencing was peripheral blood, taken 28 days after the second AZD1222 dose. The rearrangement joins TRBV7-2 to TRBJ2-5; D not resolved. This TCR came from an adult who received the AZD1222 COVID-19 vaccine. CDR3 residues: CASSYLGETQYF. The CDR3, as DNA: TGTGCCAGCAGCTACCTAGGGGAGACCCAGTACTTC. The entire variable domain, with the rest obtained from reference TRBV7-2 and TRBJ2-5, is as follows: GAGVSQSPSNKVTEKGKDVELRCDPISGHTALYWYRQSLGQGLEFLIYFQGNSAPDKSGLPSDRFSAERTGGSVSTLTIQRTQQEDSAVYLCASSYLGETQYFGPGTRLLVL.